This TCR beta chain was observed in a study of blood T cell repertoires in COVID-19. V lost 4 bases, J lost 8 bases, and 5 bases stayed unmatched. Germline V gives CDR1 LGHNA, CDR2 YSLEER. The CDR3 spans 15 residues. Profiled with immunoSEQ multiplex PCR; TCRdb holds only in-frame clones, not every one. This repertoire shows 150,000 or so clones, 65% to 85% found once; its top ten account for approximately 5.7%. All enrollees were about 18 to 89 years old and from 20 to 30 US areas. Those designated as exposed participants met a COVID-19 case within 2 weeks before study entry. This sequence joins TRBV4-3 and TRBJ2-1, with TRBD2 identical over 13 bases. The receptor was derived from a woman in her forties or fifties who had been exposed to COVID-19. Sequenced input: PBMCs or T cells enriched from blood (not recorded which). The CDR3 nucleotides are TGCGCCAGCAGCCTTGGACTAGCGGGAGTGGATGAGCAGTTCTTC. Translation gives CASSLGLAGVDEQFF.